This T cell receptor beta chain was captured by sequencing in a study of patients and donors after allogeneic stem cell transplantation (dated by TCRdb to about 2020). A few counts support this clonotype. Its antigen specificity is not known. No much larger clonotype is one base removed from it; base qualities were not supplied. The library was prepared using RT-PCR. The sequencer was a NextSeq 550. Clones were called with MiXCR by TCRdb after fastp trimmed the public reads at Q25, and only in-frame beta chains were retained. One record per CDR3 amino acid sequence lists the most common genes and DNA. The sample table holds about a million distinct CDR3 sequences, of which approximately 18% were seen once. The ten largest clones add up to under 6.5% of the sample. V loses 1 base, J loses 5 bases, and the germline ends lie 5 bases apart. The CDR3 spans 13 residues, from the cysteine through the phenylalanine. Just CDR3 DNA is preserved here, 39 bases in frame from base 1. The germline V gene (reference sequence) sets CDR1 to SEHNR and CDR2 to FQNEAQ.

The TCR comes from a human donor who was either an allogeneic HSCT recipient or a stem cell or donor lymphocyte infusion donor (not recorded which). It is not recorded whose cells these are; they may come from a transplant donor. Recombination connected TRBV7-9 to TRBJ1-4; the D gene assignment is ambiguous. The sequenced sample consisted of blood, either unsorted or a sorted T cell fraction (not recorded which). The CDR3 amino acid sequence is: CASSLERNEKLFF. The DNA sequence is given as TGTGCCAGCAGCTTAGAAAGGAATGAAAAACTGTTTTTT.